This T cell receptor beta chain was observed in a study of PD-1 blockade in mismatch repair-deficient tumors. About this clone: What it binds is unknown.

Germline lookup yields CDR1 SGHVS and CDR2 FNYEAQ. Trimming took 5 bases from V and 10 from J, leaving 21 bases between them. CDR3 length: 15 amino acids. Study-level points and caveats: Tumor-resident clones, often absent from pretreatment blood, expanded after pembrolizumab and then contracted.

Produced via immunoSEQ multiplex PCR; TCRdb's table is partial and in-frame only. This table holds approximately 60,000 clones, more than 70% found once. The starting material was peripheral blood, obtained 52 weeks after starting pembrolizumab. The chain is built from TRBV7-6 and TRBJ2-1, with D possibly TRBD2 on 6 matching bases. The TCR originated in an adult with mismatch repair-deficient cancer. Here the CDR3 reads CASSPGTRRHGEQFF. Written as DNA, the CDR3 is TGTGCCAGCAGCCCTGGGACTCGCCGCCATGGCGAGCAGTTCTTC.